This is a list of T cell receptor beta chains from one sample in a study of beta chain features in type 1 diabetes. Assay: immunoSEQ multiplex PCR; the TCRdb copy retains only in-frame clones and omits some. The sample yields over 150,000 clones, around 8% seen once. The sequencing input was central memory CD4+ T cells from blood. The receptor source for this set is a woman in her 40s with type 1 diabetes. Both conserved end residues are part of each CDR3. The order of the fields is D gene, J gene, V gene, clone size, CDR3 protein, CDR3 DNA. A D gene is named only where the DNA matches it firmly. Clone size, where shown, is once, few, many, or a class for clones that have expanded.

>NA|TRBJ1-1|TRBV18|few
CASSPMQSNTEAFF
TGTGCCAGCTCACCAATGCAGTCGAACACTGAAGCTTTCTTT
>TRBD2|TRBJ2-1|TRBV5-1|few
CASSGLAGGPGEQFF
TGCGCCAGCAGCGGATTAGCGGGAGGGCCTGGTGAGCAGTTCTTC
>TRBD1|TRBJ2-7|TRBV5-1|few
CASSSHGQGTYEQYF
TGCGCCAGCAGCTCCCATGGACAGGGGACCTACGAGCAGTACTTC
>NA|TRBJ1-2|TRBV28|many
CASSYRDYGYTF
TGTGCCAGCAGCTACAGAGACTATGGCTACACCTTC
>TRBD2|TRBJ2-1|TRBV10-3|NA
CAVDPGLAGPYNEQFF
TGTGCCGTAGACCCGGGACTAGCGGGACCCTACAATGAGCAGTTCTTC
>TRBD2|TRBJ2-3|TRBV11-2|NA
CASRGEGYTDTQYF
TGTGCCAGCAGGGGGGAGGGTTACACAGATACGCAGTATTTT
>TRBD1|TRBJ2-7|TRBV9|few
CASSSRDRGYEQYF
TGTGCCAGCAGCTCGAGGGACAGGGGTTACGAGCAGTACTTC
>TRBD2|TRBJ2-1|TRBV5-8|few
CASSLGTSTISYNEQFF
TGTGCCAGCAGCTTGGGGACTAGCACTATCTCCTACAATGAGCAGTTCTTC
>NA|TRBJ2-1|TRBV9|NA
CASSLLRDPSSEQFF
TGTGCCAGCAGCTTACTCAGGGATCCCTCTTCTGAGCAGTTCTTC
>TRBD1|TRBJ2-2|TRBV6-1|few
CASSGRTGAGELFF
TGTGCCAGCAGTGGCCGGACAGGGGCCGGGGAGCTGTTTTTT
>NA|TRBJ2-4|TRBV15|few
CATSRDAQGGKNIQYF
TGTGCCACCAGCAGGGACGCCCAAGGGGGCAAAAACATTCAGTACTTC
>NA|TRBJ1-5|TRBV7-6|few
CASSLGGRPDQPQHF
TGTGCCAGCAGCTTAGGGGGCCGGCCCGATCAGCCCCAGCATTTT
>TRBD2|TRBJ2-3|TRBV28|few
CASSPLGGSTDTQYF
TGTGCCAGCAGTCCGCTGGGGGGGAGCACAGATACGCAGTATTTT
>NA|TRBJ2-1|TRBV7-3|NA
CASRLRPGNEQFF
TGTGCCAGCAGGCTCCGCCCGGGAAATGAGCAGTTCTTC
>TRBD2|TRBJ2-7|TRBV5-6|few
CASSRRGSVYEQYF
TGTGCCAGCTCTCGGCGCGGGAGCGTCTACGAGCAGTACTTC
>TRBD1|TRBJ2-5|TRBV29-1|NA
CSADGLQGARETQYF
TGCAGCGCAGACGGGTTACAGGGGGCGCGGGAGACCCAGTACTTC
>TRBD1|TRBJ2-2|TRBV11-2|NA
CASSPTGRQGTGELFF
TGTGCCAGCAGCCCCACTGGGAGACAGGGAACCGGGGAGCTGTTTTTT
>NA|TRBJ2-4|TRBV29-1|NA
CSVHPLAGLAKNIQYF
TGCAGCGTTCACCCACTGGCAGGGTTAGCCAAAAACATTCAGTACTTC
>TRBD2|TRBJ2-7|TRBV5-8|NA
CASSLQASGSGHEQYF
TGTGCCAGCAGCCTTCAGGCTAGCGGGAGCGGCCACGAGCAGTACTTC
>NA|TRBJ2-1|TRBV9|few
CASSVSSASDYEQFF
TGTGCCAGCAGCGTCTCGAGCGCAAGCGACTATGAGCAGTTCTTC
>TRBD1|TRBJ2-1|TRBV29-1|NA
CSVRQGKGANEQFF
TGCAGCGTAAGACAGGGTAAAGGGGCGAATGAGCAGTTCTTC
>TRBD1|TRBJ2-5|TRBV5-4|few
CASSPDRGLQETQYF
TGTGCCAGCAGCCCCGACAGGGGGCTCCAAGAGACCCAGTACTTC
>NA|TRBJ1-5|TRBV7-8|NA
CASSKRGPPYSNQPQHF
TGTGCCAGCAGCAAGCGGGGGCCTCCATATAGCAATCAGCCCCAGCATTTT
>NA|TRBJ1-2|TRBV5-1|few
CASKFIVAGYGYTF
TGCGCCAGCAAGTTCATTGTGGCGGGATATGGCTACACCTTC
>NA|TRBJ1-1|TRBV18|few
CASSQGQNTEAFF
TGTGCCAGCTCACAAGGACAGAACACTGAAGCTTTCTTT
>NA|TRBJ1-6|TRBV5-4|NA
CASSSRTAGGNSPLHF
TGTGCCAGCAGCTCACGGACAGCGGGGGGGAATTCACCCCTCCACTTT
>NA|TRBJ1-4|TRBV7-9|few
CASSYSTGMSEKLFF
TGTGCCAGCAGCTATTCCACAGGGATGTCTGAAAAACTGTTTTTT